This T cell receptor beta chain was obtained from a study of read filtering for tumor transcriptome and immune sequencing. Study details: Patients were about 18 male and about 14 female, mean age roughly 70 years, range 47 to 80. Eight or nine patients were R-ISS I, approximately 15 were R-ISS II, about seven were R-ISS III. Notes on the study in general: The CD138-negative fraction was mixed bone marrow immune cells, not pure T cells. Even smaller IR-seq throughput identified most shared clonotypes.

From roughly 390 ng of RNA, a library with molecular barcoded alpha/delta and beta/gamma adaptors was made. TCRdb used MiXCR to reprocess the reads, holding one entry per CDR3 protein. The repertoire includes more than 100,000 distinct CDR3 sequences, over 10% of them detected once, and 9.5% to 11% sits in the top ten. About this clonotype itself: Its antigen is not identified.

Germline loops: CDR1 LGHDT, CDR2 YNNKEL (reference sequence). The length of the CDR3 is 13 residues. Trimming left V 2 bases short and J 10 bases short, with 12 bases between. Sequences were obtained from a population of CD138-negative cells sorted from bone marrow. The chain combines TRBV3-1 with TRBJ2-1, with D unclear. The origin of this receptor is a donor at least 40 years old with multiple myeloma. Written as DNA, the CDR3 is TGTGCCAGCAGCCAACACACCATTACGGAGCAGTTCTTC. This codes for CASSQHTITEQFF.